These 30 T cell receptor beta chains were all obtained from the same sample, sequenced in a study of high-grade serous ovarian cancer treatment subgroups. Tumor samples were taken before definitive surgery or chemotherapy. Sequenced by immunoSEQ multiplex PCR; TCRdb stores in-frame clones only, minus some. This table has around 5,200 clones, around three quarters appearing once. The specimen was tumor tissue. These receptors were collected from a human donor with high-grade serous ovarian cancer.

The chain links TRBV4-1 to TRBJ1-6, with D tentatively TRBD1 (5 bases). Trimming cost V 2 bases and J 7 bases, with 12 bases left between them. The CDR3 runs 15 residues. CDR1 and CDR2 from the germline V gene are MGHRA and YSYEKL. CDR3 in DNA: TGCGCCAGCAGCCAAAAGGCGGGGGGAAATTCACCCCTCCACTTT. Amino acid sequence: CASSQKAGGNSPLHF.

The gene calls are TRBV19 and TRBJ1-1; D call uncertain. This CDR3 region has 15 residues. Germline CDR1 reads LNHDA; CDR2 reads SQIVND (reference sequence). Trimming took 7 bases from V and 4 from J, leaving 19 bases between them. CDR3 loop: CASTPGAVRPTEAFF. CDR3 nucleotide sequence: TGTGCCAGTACCCCCGGAGCAGTCCGGCCCACTGAAGCTTTCTTT.

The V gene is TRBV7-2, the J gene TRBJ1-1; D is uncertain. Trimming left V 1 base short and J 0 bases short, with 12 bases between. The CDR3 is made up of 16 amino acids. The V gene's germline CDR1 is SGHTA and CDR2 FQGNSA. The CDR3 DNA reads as TGTGCCAGCAGCTTAGTTTCGGGGTTAGTGAACACTGAAGCTTTCTTT. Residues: CASSLVSGLVNTEAFF.

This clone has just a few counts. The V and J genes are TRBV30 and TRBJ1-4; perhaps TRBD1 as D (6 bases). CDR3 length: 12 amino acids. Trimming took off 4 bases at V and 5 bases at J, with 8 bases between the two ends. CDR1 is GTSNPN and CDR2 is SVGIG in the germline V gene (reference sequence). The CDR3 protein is CAWTGANEKLFF. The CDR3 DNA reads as TGTGCCTGGACGGGGGCGAATGAAAAACTGTTTTTT. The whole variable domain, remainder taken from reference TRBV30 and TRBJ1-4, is SQTIHQWPATLVQPVGSPLSLECTVEGTSNPNLYWYRQAAGRGLQLLFYSVGIGQISSEVPQNLSASRPQDRQFILSSKKLLLSDSGFYLCAWTGANEKLFFGSGTQLSVL.

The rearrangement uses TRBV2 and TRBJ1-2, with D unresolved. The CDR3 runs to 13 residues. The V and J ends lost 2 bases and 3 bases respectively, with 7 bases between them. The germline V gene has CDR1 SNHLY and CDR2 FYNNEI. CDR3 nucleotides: TGTGCCAGCAGTGAAATCGGGGACTATGGCTACACCTTC. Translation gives CASSEIGDYGYTF.

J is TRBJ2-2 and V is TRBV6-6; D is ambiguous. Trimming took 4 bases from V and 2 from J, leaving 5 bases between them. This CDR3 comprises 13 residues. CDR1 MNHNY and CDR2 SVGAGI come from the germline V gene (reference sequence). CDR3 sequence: CASSSSNTGELFF. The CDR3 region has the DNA TGTGCCAGCAGTTCCAGCAACACCGGGGAGCTGTTTTTT.

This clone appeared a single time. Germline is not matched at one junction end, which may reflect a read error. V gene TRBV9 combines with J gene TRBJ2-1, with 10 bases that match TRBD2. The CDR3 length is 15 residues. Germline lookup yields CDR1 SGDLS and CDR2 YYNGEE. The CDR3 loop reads CATSPAPSGGGEQFF. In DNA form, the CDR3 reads TGTGCCACCAGCCCTGCCCCTAGCGGGGGAGGTGAGCAGTTCTTC.

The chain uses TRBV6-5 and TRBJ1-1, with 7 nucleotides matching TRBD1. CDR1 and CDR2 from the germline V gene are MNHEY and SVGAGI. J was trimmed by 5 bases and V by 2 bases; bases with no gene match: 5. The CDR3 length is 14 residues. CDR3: CASSYTTGVTEAFF. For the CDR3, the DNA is TGTGCCAGCAGTTACACTACAGGGGTAACTGAAGCTTTCTTT.

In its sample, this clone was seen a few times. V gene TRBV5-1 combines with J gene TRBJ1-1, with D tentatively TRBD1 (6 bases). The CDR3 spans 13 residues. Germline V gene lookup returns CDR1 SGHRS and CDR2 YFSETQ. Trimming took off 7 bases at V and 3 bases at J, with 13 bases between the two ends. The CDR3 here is CASWGASDTEAFF. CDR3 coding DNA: TGCGCCAGCTGGGGGGCTAGCGACACTGAAGCTTTCTTT.

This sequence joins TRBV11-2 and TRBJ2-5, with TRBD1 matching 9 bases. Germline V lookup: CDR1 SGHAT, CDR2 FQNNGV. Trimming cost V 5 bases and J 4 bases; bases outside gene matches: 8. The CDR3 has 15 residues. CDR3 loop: CASSAAGQGRETQYF. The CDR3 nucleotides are TGTGCCAGCAGCGCGGCGGGACAGGGTAGAGAGACCCAGTACTTC. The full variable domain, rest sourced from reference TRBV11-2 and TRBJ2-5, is EAGVAQSPRYKIIEKRQSVAFWCNPISGHATLYWYQQILGQGPKLLIQFQNNGVVDDSQLPKDRFSAERLKGVDSTLKIQPAKLEDSAVYLCASSAAGQGRETQYFGPGTRLLVL.

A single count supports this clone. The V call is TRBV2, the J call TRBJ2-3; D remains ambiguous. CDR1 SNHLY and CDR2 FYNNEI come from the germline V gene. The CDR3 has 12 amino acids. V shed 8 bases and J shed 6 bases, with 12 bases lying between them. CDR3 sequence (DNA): TGTGCCAGCCACGGACGAGCGGATACGCAGTATTTT. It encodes CASHGRADTQYF. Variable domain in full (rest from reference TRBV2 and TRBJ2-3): EPEVTQTPSHQVTQMGQEVILRCVPISNHLYFYWYRQILGQKVEFLVSFYNNEISEKSEIFDDQFSVERPDGSNFTLKIRSTKLEDSAMYFCASHGRADTQYFGPGTRLTVL.

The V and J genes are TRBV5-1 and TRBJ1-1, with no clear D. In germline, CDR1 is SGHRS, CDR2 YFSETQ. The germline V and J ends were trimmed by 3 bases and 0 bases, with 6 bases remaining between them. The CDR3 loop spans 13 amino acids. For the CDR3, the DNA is TGCGCCAGCAGCTATGATATGAACACTGAAGCTTTCTTT. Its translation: CASSYDMNTEAFF.

CDR3 in amino acids: CASSWGETGGYTF. CDR3 bases: TGTGCCAGCAGTTGGGGGGAGACGGGAGGCTACACCTTC. V gene TRBV7-2 combines with J gene TRBJ1-2, with a possible D match to TRBD1 (5 bases). CDR1 and CDR2 from the germline V gene are SGHTA and FQGNSA. V lost 6 bases and J 8 bases, leaving 16 bases between the germline ends. The CDR3 loop spans 13 amino acids.

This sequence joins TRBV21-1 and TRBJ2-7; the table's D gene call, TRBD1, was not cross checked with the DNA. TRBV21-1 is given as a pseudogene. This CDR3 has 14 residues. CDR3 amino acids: CASTRTGCSYEQYF. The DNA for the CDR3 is TGTGCCAGCACCCGGACAGGGTGTTCCTACGAGCAGTACTTC.

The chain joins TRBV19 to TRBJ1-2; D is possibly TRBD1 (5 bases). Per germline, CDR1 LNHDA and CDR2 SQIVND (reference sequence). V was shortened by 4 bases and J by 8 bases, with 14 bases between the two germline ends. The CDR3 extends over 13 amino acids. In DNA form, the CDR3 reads TGTGCCAGTAGTACACAGGAAAAAGGGGGCTACACCTTC. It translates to CASSTQEKGGYTF. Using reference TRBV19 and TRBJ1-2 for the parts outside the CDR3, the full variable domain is DGGITQSPKYLFRKEGQNVTLSCEQNLNHDAMYWYRQDPGQGLRLIYYSQIVNDFQKGDIAEGYSVSREKKESFPLTVTSAQKNPTAFYLCASSTQEKGGYTFGSGTRLTVV.

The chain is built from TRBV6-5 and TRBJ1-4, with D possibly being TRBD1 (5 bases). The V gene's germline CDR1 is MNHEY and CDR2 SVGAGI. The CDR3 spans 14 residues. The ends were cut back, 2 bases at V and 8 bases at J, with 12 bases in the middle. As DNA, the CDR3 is TGTGCCAGCAGTTACGGCCAGGGACGGGAAAAACTGTTTTTT. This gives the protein CASSYGQGREKLFF.

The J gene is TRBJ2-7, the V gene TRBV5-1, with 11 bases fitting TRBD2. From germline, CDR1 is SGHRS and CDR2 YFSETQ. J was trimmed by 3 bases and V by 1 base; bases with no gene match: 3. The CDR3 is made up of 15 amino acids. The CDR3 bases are TGCGCCAGCAGCTTGCTTACTAGCGGGGGCTACGAGCAGTACTTC. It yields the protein CASSLLTSGGYEQYF. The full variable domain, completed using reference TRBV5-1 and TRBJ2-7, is KAGVTQTPRYLIKTRGQQVTLSCSPISGHRSVSWYQQTPGQGLQFLFEYFSETQRNKGNFPGRFSGRQFSNSRSEMNVSTLELGDSALYLCASSLLTSGGYEQYFGPGTRLTVT.

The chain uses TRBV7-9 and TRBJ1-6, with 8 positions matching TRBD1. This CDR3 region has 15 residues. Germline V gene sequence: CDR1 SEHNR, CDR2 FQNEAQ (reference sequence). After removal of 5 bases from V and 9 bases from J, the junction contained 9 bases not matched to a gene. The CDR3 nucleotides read TGTGCCAGCAGCGCGAAGGACAGGGTGGGTTCACCCCTCCACTTT. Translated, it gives CASSAKDRVGSPLHF.

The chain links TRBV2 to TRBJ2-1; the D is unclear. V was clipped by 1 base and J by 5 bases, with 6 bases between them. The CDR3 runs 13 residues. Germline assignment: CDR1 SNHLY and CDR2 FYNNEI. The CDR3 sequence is CASSEDRNNEQFF. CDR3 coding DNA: TGTGCCAGCAGTGAAGACAGAAACAATGAGCAGTTCTTC.

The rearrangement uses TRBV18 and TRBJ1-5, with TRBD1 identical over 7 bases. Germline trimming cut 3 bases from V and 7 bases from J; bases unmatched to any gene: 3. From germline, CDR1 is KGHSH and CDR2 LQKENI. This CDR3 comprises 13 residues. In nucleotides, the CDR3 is TGTGCCAGCTCACCCACAGGGGAACAGCCCCAGCATTTT. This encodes CASSPTGEQPQHF.

The CDR3 DNA sequence: TGTGCCAGCAGTTTGGGTTATGGGAATGAAAAACTGTTTTTT. Translating it yields CASSLGYGNEKLFF. The chain combines TRBV27 with TRBJ1-4; D ambiguous. Trimming removed 3 bases from V and 5 bases from J, with 10 bases in between. Germline CDR1 MNHEY, CDR2 SMNVEV (reference sequence). The CDR3 consists of 14 residues. Using reference TRBV27 and TRBJ1-4 for the parts outside the CDR3, the full variable domain is EAQVTQNPRYLITVTGKKLTVTCSQNMNHEYMSWYRQDPGLGLRQIYYSMNVEVTDKGDVPEGYKVSRKEKRNFPLILESPSPNQTSLYFCASSLGYGNEKLFFGSGTQLSVL.

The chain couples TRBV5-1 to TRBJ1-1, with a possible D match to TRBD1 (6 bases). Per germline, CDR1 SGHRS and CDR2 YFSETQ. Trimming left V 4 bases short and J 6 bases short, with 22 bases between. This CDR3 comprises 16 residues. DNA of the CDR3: TGCGCCAGCAGCGAAGACGTTACAGGGAGAAGGTCTGAAGCTTTCTTT. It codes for CASSEDVTGRRSEAFF.

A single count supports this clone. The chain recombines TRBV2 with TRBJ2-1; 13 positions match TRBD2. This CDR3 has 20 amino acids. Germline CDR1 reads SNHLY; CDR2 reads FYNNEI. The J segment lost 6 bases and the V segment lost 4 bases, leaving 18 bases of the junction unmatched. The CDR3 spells CASSGPGLAGSYWTVNEQFF. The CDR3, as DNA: TGTGCCAGCAGTGGACCGGGACTAGCGGGGTCCTATTGGACTGTCAATGAGCAGTTCTTC. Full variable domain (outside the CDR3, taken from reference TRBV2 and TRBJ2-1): EPEVTQTPSHQVTQMGQEVILRCVPISNHLYFYWYRQILGQKVEFLVSFYNNEISEKSEIFDDQFSVERPDGSNFTLKIRSTKLEDSAMYFCASSGPGLAGSYWTVNEQFFGPGTRLTVL.

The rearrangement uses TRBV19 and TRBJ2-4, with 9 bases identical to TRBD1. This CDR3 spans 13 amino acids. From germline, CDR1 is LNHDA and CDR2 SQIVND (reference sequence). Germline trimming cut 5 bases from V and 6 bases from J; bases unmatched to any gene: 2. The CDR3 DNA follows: TGTGCCAGTAGTCGGACAGGGGTAAACATTCAGTACTTC. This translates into CASSRTGVNIQYF.

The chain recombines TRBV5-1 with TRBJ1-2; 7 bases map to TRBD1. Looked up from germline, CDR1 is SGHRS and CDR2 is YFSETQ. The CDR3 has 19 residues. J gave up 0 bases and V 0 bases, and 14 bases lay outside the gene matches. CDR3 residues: CASSLAINGQVVTNYGYTF. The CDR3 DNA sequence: TGCGCCAGCAGCTTGGCAATAAACGGACAGGTCGTAACTAACTATGGCTACACCTTC.

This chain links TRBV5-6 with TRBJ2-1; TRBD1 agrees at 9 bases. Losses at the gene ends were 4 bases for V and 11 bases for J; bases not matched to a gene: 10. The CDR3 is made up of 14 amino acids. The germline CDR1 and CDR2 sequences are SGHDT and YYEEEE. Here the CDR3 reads CASSTGTGIGQQFF. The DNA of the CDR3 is TGTGCCAGCAGCACCGGGACAGGGATCGGTCAGCAGTTCTTC.

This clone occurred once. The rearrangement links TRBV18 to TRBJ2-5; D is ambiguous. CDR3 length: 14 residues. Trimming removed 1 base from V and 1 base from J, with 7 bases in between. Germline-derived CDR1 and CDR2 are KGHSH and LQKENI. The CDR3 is CASSPQGFQETQYF. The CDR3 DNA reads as TGTGCCAGCTCACCACAGGGATTCCAAGAGACCCAGTACTTC.

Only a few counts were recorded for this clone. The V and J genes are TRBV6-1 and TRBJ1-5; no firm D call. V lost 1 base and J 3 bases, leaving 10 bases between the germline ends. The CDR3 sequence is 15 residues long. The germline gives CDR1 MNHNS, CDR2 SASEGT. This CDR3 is CASSEGAGYNQPQHF. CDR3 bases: TGTGCCAGCAGTGAAGGAGCGGGGTACAATCAGCCCCAGCATTTT.

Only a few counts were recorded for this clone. The chain's CDR3 is CASSLALGVNTEAFF. In nucleotides, the CDR3 is TGTGCCAGCAGCTTAGCCCTAGGGGTGAACACTGAAGCTTTCTTT. The rearrangement uses TRBV7-2 and TRBJ1-1; TRBD1 is a possible D gene (5 bases). V was clipped by 0 bases and J by 0 bases, with 8 bases between them. Germline-derived CDR1 and CDR2 are SGHTA and FQGNSA. This CDR3 comprises 15 residues.

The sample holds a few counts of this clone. The CDR3 protein is CASSNFATDRSYNSPLHF. In DNA, the CDR3 is TGTGCCAGCTCGAACTTTGCGACGGATCGCTCCTATAATTCACCCCTCCACTTT. V usage is TRBV18 and J usage is TRBJ1-6; D not certain. Looked up from germline, CDR1 is KGHSH and CDR2 is LQKENI. CDR3 length: 18 amino acids. Trimming stripped 6 bases from V and 0 bases from J, with 18 bases between. Based on the CDR3 plus reference TRBV18 and TRBJ1-6, the full variable domain is NAGVMQNPRHLVRRRGQEARLRCSPMKGHSHVYWYRQLPEEGLKFMVYLQKENIIDESGMPKERFSAEFPKEGPSILRIQQVVRGDSAAYFCASSNFATDRSYNSPLHFGNGTRLTVT.